A single sample gave rise to the 26 T cell receptor beta chains below, sequenced in a study of blood T cell repertoires in COVID-19. Method: immunoSEQ multiplex PCR; TCRdb's copy keeps in-frame clones and lacks some. Of some 150,000 clones listed, around 83% are singletons. Specimen: peripheral blood. All receptors derive from a woman of 80 years or more in a cohort sampled during active or convalescent COVID-19.

The V gene is TRBV3-1 (or the pseudogene TRBV3-2), the J gene TRBJ1-5; D possibly corresponds to TRBD1 (5 bases). V was cut by 4 bases and J by 5 bases, with 9 bases left in between. Germline assignment: CDR1 LGHDT and CDR2 YNNKEL (reference sequence). The CDR3 is made up of 13 amino acids. CDR3 sequence reads: CASSRTSDQPQHF. In DNA, the CDR3 is TGTGCCAGCAGCCGGACATCGGATCAGCCCCAGCATTTT.

The chain couples TRBV19 to TRBJ1-1; no clear D. Germline CDR1 and CDR2: LNHDA and SQIVND (reference sequence). The CDR3 has 14 residues. Between the trimmed V and J ends, which lost 8 bases and 4 bases, there was a span of 17 bases. The CDR3 DNA sequence: TGTGCCAGTTCGCAACAAGTCGGGTCCACTGAAGCTTTCTTT. Translating gives CASSQQVGSTEAFF.

The rearrangement joins TRBV7-8 to TRBJ2-7, with D perhaps matching TRBD1 (6 bases). The CDR3 is 13 residues long. Germline CDR1 reads SGHVS; CDR2 reads FQNEAQ. Trimming removed 5 bases from V and 3 bases from J, with 11 bases in between. The CDR3, as DNA: TGTGCCAGCAGCCCCCGGGACATCTACGAGCAGTACTTC. This codes for CASSPRDIYEQYF.

The J gene is TRBJ1-4, the V gene TRBV7-2, with D maybe TRBD1 (6 bases). Germline V CDR1 and CDR2: SGHTA, FQGNSA. The ends were cut back, 1 base at V and 2 bases at J, with 11 bases in the middle. The CDR3 length is 16 residues. CDR3 loop: CASSLDGGATNEKLFF. CDR3 bases: TGTGCCAGCAGCTTAGACGGGGGGGCGACTAATGAAAAACTGTTTTTT.

CDR3: CASSLRRGYTF. Here the CDR3 DNA reads TGTGCCAGCAGTTTGCGGAGGGGCTACACCTTC. This rearrangement joins TRBV28 to TRBJ1-2, with D hard to call. CDR3 length: 11 residues. Trimming stripped 3 bases from V and 8 bases from J, with 7 bases between. Germline CDR1 reads MDHEN; CDR2 reads SYDVKM.

The V and J genes are TRBV4-3 and TRBJ2-5; D is undetermined. V was clipped by 8 bases and J by 1 base, with 11 bases between them. This CDR3 region has 13 residues. Looked up from germline, CDR1 is LGHNA and CDR2 is YSLEER. The CDR3 coding sequence is TGCGCCAGCTCCAGTCTGCTCCAAGAGACCCAGTACTTC. Residues: CASSSLLQETQYF.

The chain couples TRBV7-2 to TRBJ1-5; D possibly corresponds to TRBD1 (5 bases). Germline V gene sequence: CDR1 SGHTA, CDR2 FQGNSA. Trimming took off 3 bases at V and 4 bases at J, with 13 bases between the two ends. This CDR3 has 15 amino acids. Here the CDR3 DNA reads TGTGCCAGCAGCTTCGGACCAAGGGGAAATCAGCCCCAGCATTTT. Amino acid sequence: CASSFGPRGNQPQHF.

This rearrangement joins TRBV4-3 to TRBJ1-6; 9 nucleotides line up with TRBD1. The length of the CDR3 is 16 residues. V lost 1 base, J lost 11 bases, and 9 bases stayed unmatched. CDR1 is LGHNA and CDR2 is YSLEER in the germline V gene. The DNA for the CDR3 is TGCGCCAGCAGCCAAGCCTCCGGGACAGGGAGGGCACCCCTCCACTTT. This encodes CASSQASGTGRAPLHF.

V gene TRBV5-4 combines with J gene TRBJ1-2, with 10 nucleotides matching TRBD1. V lost 6 bases, J lost 2 bases, and 10 bases stayed unmatched. The CDR3 loop spans 16 amino acids. Germline V CDR1 and CDR2: SGHNT, YYREEE (reference sequence). CDR3 amino acids: CASTLDRGLENYGYTF. CDR3 nucleotide sequence: TGTGCCAGCACCCTAGACAGGGGGCTGGAGAACTATGGCTACACCTTC.

J is TRBJ2-5 and V is TRBV7-6; 7 bases agree with TRBD2. V trimming: 2 bases; J trimming: 4 bases; junction bases outside the gene matches: 13. This CDR3 is 17 amino acids long. The germline CDR1 and CDR2 sequences are SGHVS and FNYEAQ. CDR3 DNA sequence: TGTGCCAGCAGCTTAACTGCGACTAGCCAAATCGGAGAGACCCAGTACTTC. It encodes CASSLTATSQIGETQYF. Full variable domain (remainder filled in from reference TRBV7-6 and TRBJ2-5): GAGVSQSPRYKVTKRGQDVALRCDPISGHVSLYWYRQALGQGPEFLTYFNYEAQQDKSGLPNDRFSAERPEGSISTLTIQRTEQRDSAMYRCASSLTATSQIGETQYFGPGTRLLVL.

The chain links TRBV7-9 to TRBJ1-6, with D tentatively TRBD1 (6 bases). V lost 1 base to trimming and J lost 5 bases, with 15 bases between them. CDR1 SEHNR and CDR2 FQNEAQ come from the germline V gene (reference sequence). The CDR3 sequence is 17 residues long. DNA for the CDR3: TGTGCCAGCAGCTTAGTGGTTGGGGGGGCAGATAATTCACCCCTCCACTTT. Amino acid sequence: CASSLVVGGADNSPLHF. Combining the CDR3 with reference TRBV7-9 and TRBJ1-6 gives the whole variable domain DTGVSQNPRHKITKRGQNVTFRCDPISEHNRLYWYRQTLGQGPEFLTYFQNEAQLEKSRLLSDRFSAERPKGSFSTLEIQRTEQGDSAMYLCASSLVVGGADNSPLHFGNGTRLTVT.

The V call is TRBV29-1, the J call TRBJ2-1; D perhaps matches TRBD2 (6 bases). Germline CDR1 is SQVTM and CDR2 is ANQGSEA. V shed 0 bases and J shed 16 bases, with 22 bases lying between them. The CDR3 sequence is 14 residues long. The CDR3 DNA reads TGCAGCGTTGAAGATATGACCGGGACTGCTGTTTCCTTCTTC. Translation: CSVEDMTGTAVSFF.

The chain carries TRBV10-2 and TRBJ1-1; D is unclear. This CDR3 has 13 residues. Trimming took 4 bases from V and 0 from J, leaving 6 bases between them. From germline, CDR1 is WSHSY and CDR2 SAAADI. The CDR3 loop is CASSGQMNTEAFF. CDR3 DNA: TGCGCCAGCAGTGGACAAATGAACACTGAAGCTTTCTTT.

The chain uses TRBV7-2 and TRBJ2-7, with 10 nucleotides matching TRBD2. The CDR3 totals 15 residues. Germline V gene sequence: CDR1 SGHTA, CDR2 FQGNSA. With V trimmed by 5 bases and J by 3 bases, 7 bases remained unmatched. This chain's CDR3 is CASSRGAGGIYEQYF. The CDR3 DNA follows: TGTGCCAGCAGCCGTGGAGCGGGGGGGATCTACGAGCAGTACTTC. Full variable domain (missing parts from reference TRBV7-2 and TRBJ2-7): GAGVSQSPSNKVTEKGKDVELRCDPISGHTALYWYRQSLGQGLEFLIYFQGNSAPDKSGLPSDRFSAERTGGSVSTLTIQRTQQEDSAVYLCASSRGAGGIYEQYFGPGTRLTVT.

This clone was observed once. The J gene is TRBJ2-1, the V gene TRBV2; 9 bases are a match to TRBD1. The V and J ends lost 2 bases and 10 bases, in that order; junction bases with no gene match: 9. CDR3 size: 15 residues. Germline V gene sequence: CDR1 SNHLY, CDR2 FYNNEI. The CDR3 protein is CASSEQRDRVREQFF. CDR3 nucleotides: TGTGCCAGCAGTGAACAGCGGGACAGGGTTAGGGAGCAGTTCTTC.

The J gene is TRBJ2-2, the V gene TRBV7-2; the match to TRBD1 covers 8 bases. The CDR3 has 15 amino acids. After removal of 4 bases from V and 4 bases from J, the junction contained 5 bases not matched to a gene. CDR1 is SGHTA and CDR2 is FQGNSA in the germline V gene. In DNA form, the CDR3 reads TGTGCCAGCAGCTCCCGACAGGGGAGCACCGGGGAGCTGTTTTTT. Translating gives CASSSRQGSTGELFF.

The J gene is TRBJ1-1, the V gene TRBV28; no firm D call. The germline CDR1 and CDR2 sequences are MDHEN and SYDVKM. V gave up 2 bases and J gave up 11 bases, with 18 bases separating them. This CDR3 is 14 amino acids long. The CDR3 DNA is TGTGCCAGCAGTTTAGAGGGCGGGGTTTTGTCTGCTTTCTTT. Translated: CASSLEGGVLSAFF.

The J gene is TRBJ2-7, the V gene TRBV5-1; TRBD1 matches 9 bases. Germline trimming cut 0 bases from V and 2 bases from J; bases unmatched to any gene: 0. CDR3 size: 14 residues. Germline V gene data show CDR1 as SGHRS and CDR2 as YFSETQ. The CDR3 protein is CASSLGTGAYEQYF. CDR3 DNA sequence: TGCGCCAGCAGCTTGGGGACAGGGGCCTACGAGCAGTACTTC.

This chain joins TRBV30 and TRBJ2-7; 10 bases are shared with TRBD2. V was pared by 2 bases and J by 11 bases, with 9 bases of the junction left unmatched. CDR3 length: 13 amino acids. Germline values: CDR1 GTSNPN, CDR2 SVGIG (reference sequence). CDR3 loop: CAWSPHTSGVKYF. The CDR3 bases are TGTGCCTGGAGTCCACATACTAGCGGGGTAAAGTACTTC. Full variable domain (remainder filled in from reference TRBV30 and TRBJ2-7): SQTIHQWPATLVQPVGSPLSLECTVEGTSNPNLYWYRQAAGRGLQLLFYSVGIGQISSEVPQNLSASRPQDRQFILSSKKLLLSDSGFYLCAWSPHTSGVKYFGPGTRLTVT.

This sequence joins TRBV21-1 and TRBJ2-7; TRBD1, the table's D call, lacks a check against the DNA. TRBV21-1 is flagged as a pseudogene. The CDR3 is made up of 15 amino acids. Here the CDR3 DNA reads TGTGCCAGCACTCGCGGCAGGGGGCCTTCCTACGAGCAGTACGTC. Amino acid sequence: CASTRGRGPSYEQYV.

The J gene is TRBJ1-1, the V gene TRBV14; 9 nucleotides match TRBD1. J was trimmed by 0 bases and V by 2 bases; bases with no gene match: 4. The CDR3 length is 16 residues. Germline-derived CDR1 and CDR2 are SGHDN and FVKESK. The CDR3 loop is CASSQMTGGLNTEAFF. The CDR3 DNA sequence: TGTGCCAGCAGCCAAATGACAGGGGGATTGAACACTGAAGCTTTCTTT.

V and J are TRBV20-1 and TRBJ2-1; D is unclear. V lost 1 base, J lost 8 bases, and 6 bases lay in between. Germline V CDR1 and CDR2: DFQATT, SNEGSKA (reference sequence). The CDR3 extends over 11 amino acids. The CDR3 here is CSARVEDEQFF. Written as DNA, the CDR3 is TGCAGTGCTAGAGTAGAGGATGAGCAGTTCTTC.

J is TRBJ1-4 and V is TRBV7-8, with D perhaps TRBD1 (5 bases). The CDR3 is made up of 13 amino acids. V lost 3 bases to trimming and J lost 8 bases, with 10 bases between them. Per the germline V gene, CDR1 is SGHVS and CDR2 is FQNEAQ. The CDR3 nucleotides read TGTGCCAGCAGCTTTGGGGGACTGGAAAAACTGTTTTTT. Protein sequence: CASSFGGLEKLFF. The variable domain in full, with the rest retrieved from reference TRBV7-8 and TRBJ1-4, is GAGVSQSPRYKVAKRGQDVALRCDPISGHVSLFWYQQALGQGPEFLTYFQNEAQLDKSGLPSDRFFAERPEGSVSTLKIQRTQQEDSAVYLCASSFGGLEKLFFGSGTQLSVL.

The rearrangement uses TRBV5-1 and TRBJ1-1, with TRBD1 identical over 7 bases. Losses at the gene ends were 6 bases for V and 0 bases for J; bases not matched to a gene: 5. Germline V lookup: CDR1 SGHRS, CDR2 YFSETQ. There are 14 residues in the CDR3. The CDR3 nucleotides read TGCGCCAGCACCCCGACAGGGATGAACACTGAAGCTTTCTTT. Its translation is CASTPTGMNTEAFF.

This clone has only one observation. V gene TRBV27 combines with J gene TRBJ1-4; 9 bases align to TRBD1. Germline-derived CDR1 and CDR2 are MNHEY and SMNVEV (reference sequence). The junction had 7 bases not matched to a gene; V was cut back by 3 bases and J by 8 bases. The CDR3 extends over 15 amino acids. The CDR3 is CASSLLGQGEEKLFF. CDR3 coding DNA: TGTGCCAGCAGTTTGCTGGGACAGGGTGAGGAAAAACTGTTTTTT.

The rearrangement joins TRBV11-2 to TRBJ1-2, with 10 bases fitting TRBD1. The ends lost 4 bases at V and 4 bases at J; junction bases unmatched: 3. CDR1 and CDR2 (germline): SGHAT, FQNNGV. This CDR3 region has 14 residues. The CDR3 protein is CASSSTGGVYGYTF. CDR3 bases: TGTGCCAGCAGCTCGACAGGGGGCGTCTATGGCTACACCTTC.